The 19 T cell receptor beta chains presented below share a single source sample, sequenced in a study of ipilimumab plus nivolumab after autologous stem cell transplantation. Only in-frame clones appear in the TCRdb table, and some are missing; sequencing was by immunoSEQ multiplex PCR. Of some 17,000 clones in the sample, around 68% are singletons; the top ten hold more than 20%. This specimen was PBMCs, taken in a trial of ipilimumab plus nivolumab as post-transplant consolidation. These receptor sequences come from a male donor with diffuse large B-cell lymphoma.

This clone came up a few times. In DNA, the CDR3 is TGTGCCTGGAGTGTAAGGGCCCGGGAGACCCAGTACTTC. Protein product: CAWSVRARETQYF. The chain recombines TRBV30 with TRBJ2-5, with D uncertain. This CDR3 has 13 residues. CDR1 and CDR2 from the germline V gene are GTSNPN and SVGIG (reference sequence). Trimming removed 0 bases at V and 5 bases at J, with 10 bases between.

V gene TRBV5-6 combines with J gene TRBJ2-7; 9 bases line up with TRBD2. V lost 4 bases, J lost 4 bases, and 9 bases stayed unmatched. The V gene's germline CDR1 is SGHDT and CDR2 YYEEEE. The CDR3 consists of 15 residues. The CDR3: CASSAGAAGGYEQYF. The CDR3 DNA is TGTGCCAGCAGCGCCGGGGCAGCGGGGGGTTACGAGCAGTACTTC.

The CDR3 nucleotides are TGTGCCAGCAGTTACGCTCCAGGGGTCGGCACTGAAGCTTTCTTT. This translates into CASSYAPGVGTEAFF. This chain links TRBV6-5 with TRBJ1-1, with D maybe TRBD1 (6 bases). The CDR3 runs to 15 residues. Germline-derived CDR1 and CDR2 are MNHEY and SVGAGI. Trimming removed 2 bases at V and 4 bases at J, with 14 bases between.

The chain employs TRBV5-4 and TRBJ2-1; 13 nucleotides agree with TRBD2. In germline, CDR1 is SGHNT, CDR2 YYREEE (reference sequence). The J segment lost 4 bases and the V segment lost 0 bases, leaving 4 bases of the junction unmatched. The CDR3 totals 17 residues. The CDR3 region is CASSLAKTSGGYNEQFF. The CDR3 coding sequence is TGTGCCAGCAGCTTGGCCAAGACTAGCGGGGGGTACAATGAGCAGTTCTTC.

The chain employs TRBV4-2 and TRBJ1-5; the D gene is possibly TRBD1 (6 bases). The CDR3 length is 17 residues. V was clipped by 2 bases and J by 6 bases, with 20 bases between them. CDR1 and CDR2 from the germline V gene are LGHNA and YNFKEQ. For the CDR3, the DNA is TGTGCCAGCAGCCAACCCCGCGGGGACAAAGGTCCTCAGCCCCAGCATTTT. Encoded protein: CASSQPRGDKGPQPQHF.

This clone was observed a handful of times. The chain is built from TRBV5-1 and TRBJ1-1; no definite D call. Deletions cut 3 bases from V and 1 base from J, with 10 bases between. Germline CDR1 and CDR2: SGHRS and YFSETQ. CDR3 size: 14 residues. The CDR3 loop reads CASSWRGQNTEAFF. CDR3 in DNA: TGCGCCAGCAGCTGGCGCGGGCAGAACACTGAAGCTTTCTTT.

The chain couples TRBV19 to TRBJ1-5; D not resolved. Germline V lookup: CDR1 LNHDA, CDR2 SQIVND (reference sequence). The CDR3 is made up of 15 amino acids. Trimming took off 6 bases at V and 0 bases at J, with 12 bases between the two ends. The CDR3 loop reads CASSLRHYSNQPQHF. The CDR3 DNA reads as TGTGCCAGTAGCCTCAGGCACTATAGCAATCAGCCCCAGCATTTT.

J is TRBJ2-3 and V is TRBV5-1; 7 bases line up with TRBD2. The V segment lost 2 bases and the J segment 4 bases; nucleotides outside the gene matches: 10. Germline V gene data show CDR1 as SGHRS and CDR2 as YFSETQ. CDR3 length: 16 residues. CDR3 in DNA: TGCGCCAGCAGCTTATATTACAGCGGGGCCGCAGATACGCAGTATTTT. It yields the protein CASSLYYSGAADTQYF.

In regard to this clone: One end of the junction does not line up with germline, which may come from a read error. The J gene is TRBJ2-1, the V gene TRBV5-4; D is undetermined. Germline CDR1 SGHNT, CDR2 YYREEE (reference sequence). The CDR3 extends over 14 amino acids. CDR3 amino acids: CASSQSIGNNEQFF. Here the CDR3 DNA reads TGCGCCAGCAGCCAATCGATCGGCAACAATGAGCAGTTCTTC.

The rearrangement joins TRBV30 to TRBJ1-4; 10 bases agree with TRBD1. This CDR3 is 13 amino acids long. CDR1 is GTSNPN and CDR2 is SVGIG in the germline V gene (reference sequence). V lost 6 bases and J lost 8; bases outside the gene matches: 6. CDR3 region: CACPTGGQEKLFF. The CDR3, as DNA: TGTGCCTGCCCGACAGGGGGCCAGGAAAAACTGTTTTTT.

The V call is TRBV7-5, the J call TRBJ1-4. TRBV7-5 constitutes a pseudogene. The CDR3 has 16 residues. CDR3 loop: CASSSSRGGFFEKLFF. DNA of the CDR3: TGTGCCAGCAGCTCCTCGCGAGGGGGGTTTTTCGAAAAACTGTTTTTT.

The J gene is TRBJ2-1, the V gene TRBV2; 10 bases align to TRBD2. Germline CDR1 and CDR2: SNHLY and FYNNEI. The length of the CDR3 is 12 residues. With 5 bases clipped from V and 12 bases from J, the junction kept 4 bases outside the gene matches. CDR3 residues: CASSLIAGGQFF. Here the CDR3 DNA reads TGTGCCAGCAGTCTCATAGCGGGAGGGCAGTTCTTC.

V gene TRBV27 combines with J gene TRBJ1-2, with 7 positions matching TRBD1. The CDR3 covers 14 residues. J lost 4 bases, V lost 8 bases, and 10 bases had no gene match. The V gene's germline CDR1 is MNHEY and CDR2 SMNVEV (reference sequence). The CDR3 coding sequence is TGTGCCAGCCGCCAGTTAGGGGGCGGCTATGGCTACACCTTC. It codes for CASRQLGGGYGYTF.

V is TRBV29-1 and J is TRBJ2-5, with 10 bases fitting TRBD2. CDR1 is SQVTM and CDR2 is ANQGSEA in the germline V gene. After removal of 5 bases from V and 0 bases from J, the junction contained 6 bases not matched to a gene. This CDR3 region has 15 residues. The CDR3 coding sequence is TGCAGCGTTTCGGGGGGACTAGCGAACCAAGAGACCCAGTACTTC. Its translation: CSVSGGLANQETQYF.

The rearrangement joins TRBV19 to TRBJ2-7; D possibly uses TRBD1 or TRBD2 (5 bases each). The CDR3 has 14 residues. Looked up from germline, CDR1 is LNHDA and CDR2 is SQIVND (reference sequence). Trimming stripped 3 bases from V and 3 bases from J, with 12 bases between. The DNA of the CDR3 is TGTGCCAGTAGTATTACCGGGGCCAACTACGAGCAGTACTTC. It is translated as CASSITGANYEQYF.

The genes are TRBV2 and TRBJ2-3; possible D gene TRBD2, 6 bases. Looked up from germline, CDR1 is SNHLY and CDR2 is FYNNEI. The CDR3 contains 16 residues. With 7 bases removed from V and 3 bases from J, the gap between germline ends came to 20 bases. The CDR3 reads CASTQTRNLFTDTQYF. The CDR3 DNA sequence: TGTGCCAGCACCCAGACTAGAAACTTATTTACAGATACGCAGTATTTT.

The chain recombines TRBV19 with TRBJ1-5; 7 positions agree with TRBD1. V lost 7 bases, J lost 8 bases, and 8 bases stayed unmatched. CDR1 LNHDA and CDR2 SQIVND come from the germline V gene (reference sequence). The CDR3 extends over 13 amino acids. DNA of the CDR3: TGTGCCAGTAAGGAGGACAGGCTAAAGCCCCAGCATTTT. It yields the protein CASKEDRLKPQHF.

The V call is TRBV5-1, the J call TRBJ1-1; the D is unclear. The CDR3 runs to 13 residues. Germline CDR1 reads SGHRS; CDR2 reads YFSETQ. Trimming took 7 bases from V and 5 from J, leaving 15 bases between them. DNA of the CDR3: TGCGCCAGCTCAAATCCCCCGGGAACTGAAGCTTTCTTT. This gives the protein CASSNPPGTEAFF.

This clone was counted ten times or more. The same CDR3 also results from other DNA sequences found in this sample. The CDR3: CASSLGTGRSGANVLTF. Written as DNA, the CDR3 is TGTGCCAGCAGCCTCGGGACAGGGCGCTCTGGGGCCAACGTCCTGACTTTC. The V and J genes are TRBV4-2 and TRBJ2-6, with 9 positions matching TRBD1. V gave up 4 bases and J gave up 0 bases; unmatched junction bases: 4. Per the germline V gene, CDR1 is LGHNA and CDR2 is YNFKEQ. The CDR3 totals 17 residues.